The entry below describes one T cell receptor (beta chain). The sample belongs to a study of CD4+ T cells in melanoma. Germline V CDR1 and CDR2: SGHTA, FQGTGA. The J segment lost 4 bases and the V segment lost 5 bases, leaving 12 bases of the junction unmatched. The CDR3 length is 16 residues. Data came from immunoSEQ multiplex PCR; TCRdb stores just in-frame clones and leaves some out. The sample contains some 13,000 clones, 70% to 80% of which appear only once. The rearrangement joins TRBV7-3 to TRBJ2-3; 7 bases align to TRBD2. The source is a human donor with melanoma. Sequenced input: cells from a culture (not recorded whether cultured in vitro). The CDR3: CASSLYGGTTPDTQYF. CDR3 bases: TGTGCCAGCAGCCTCTATGGGGGGACTACCCCAGATACGCAGTATTTT.